This T cell receptor beta chain was sequenced in a study of cytomegalovirus exposure and HLA in healthy donors. The PCR employed 60 Vbeta primers together with 13 Jbeta primers. Libraries were prepared by immunoSEQ multiplex PCR; TCRdb keeps only in-frame clonotypes and omits some of them. The table lists some 90,000 clones, 55% to 70% of them singletons. This clone was counted once. Its cognate antigen is unknown. Trimming took 4 bases from V and 5 from J; bases not matched to a gene: 10. Germline values: CDR1 LNHDA, CDR2 SQIVND (reference sequence). The length of the CDR3 is 15 residues. General study findings and limits: Later analysis reportedly placed an Asian-associated ancestry cluster below the roughly 690-donor mean in N-insertions.

The V and J genes are TRBV19 and TRBJ2-5, with 7 bases identical to TRBD1. What was sequenced was PBMCs. The TCR was taken from a boy younger than 18 in good health and CMV-seropositive. CDR3 region: CASSNRGGWVETQYF. In DNA form, the CDR3 reads TGTGCCAGTAGTAATCGAGGGGGCTGGGTGGAGACCCAGTACTTC.